A single sample is the source of the 25 T cell receptor beta chains below, sequenced in a study of T cells in women clearing cervical HPV infection. Generated by immunoSEQ multiplex PCR, the TCRdb table keeps only in-frame clones and is missing some. The table for this sample gives tens of thousands of clones. Input material: blood buffy coat. These TCRs come from a woman between 18 and 70 years old with a cervical HPV16 infection that either progressed to CIN3+ or cleared (not recorded which).

In the case of this clone: The read terminates 3 residues before the CDR3 end, so the remaining end is supplied by the germline J gene. This chain joins TRBV5-1 and TRBJ1-2, with a weak D call TRBD1 (5 bases). The length of the CDR3 is 14 residues. Per germline, CDR1 SGHRS and CDR2 YFSETQ. CDR3 loop: CASSLAMGRGGYTF. The sequenced CDR3 bases are TGCGCCAGCAGCTTGGCCATGGGGCGTGGAGGC.

Notes on this clone: The DNA ends 3 residues before the CDR3 does, and the rest of the CDR3 is filled in from the germline J gene. The chain joins TRBV10-2 to TRBJ1-2, with D perhaps matching TRBD1 (5 bases). CDR3 length: 12 amino acids. CDR1 and CDR2 from the germline V gene are WSHSY and SAAADI. The CDR3 bases that were read are TGCGCCAGCAGTGATGGAGGGGATAGC. Translating gives CASSDGGDS. Given in full, the CDR3 is CASSDGGDSYTF.

Note on this clone: The read halts 3 residues ahead of the CDR3 end, with the missing end drawn from the germline J gene. The chain combines TRBV7-2 with TRBJ2-5; D is perhaps TRBD1 (6 bases). Trimming pared 4 bases from V and 5 bases from J, leaving 11 bases between. Per germline, CDR1 SGHTA and CDR2 FQGNSA. The CDR3 length is 13 residues. This CDR3 reads CASSSGVGETQYF. CDR3 DNA, as far as it was read: TGTGCCAGCAGCTCAGGGGTGGGGGAGACC.

Details on this clone: The read stops 3 residues short of the end of the CDR3; the missing end is completed from the germline J gene. The chain uses TRBV18 and TRBJ2-5, with 13 bases aligning to TRBD2. CDR1 and CDR2 from the germline V gene are KGHSH and LQKENI. V trimming: 3 bases; J trimming: 0 bases; junction bases outside the gene matches: 7. This CDR3 contains 18 residues. The DNA read from the CDR3 is TGTGCCAGCTCACCCTTGACTAGCGGGGGGTCCTACCAAGAGACC. Its translation is CASSPLTSGGSYQET. The whole CDR3 reads CASSPLTSGGSYQETQYF.

With respect to this clone: The read gets to within 3 residues of the CDR3 end, and the germline J gene fills in the rest. The V and J genes are TRBV7-2 and TRBJ2-7, with D maybe TRBD2 (6 bases). The V and J ends lost 1 base and 3 bases respectively, with 7 bases between them. The V gene's germline CDR1 is SGHTA and CDR2 FQGNSA. The length of the CDR3 is 13 residues. CDR3 amino acids: CASSLGGDYEQYF. The part of the CDR3 DNA that was read is TGTGCCAGCAGCTTAGGCGGGGACTACGAG.

As regards this clone: The CDR3 is cut off 3 residues early in the read; its end comes from the germline J gene. V is TRBV6-1 and J is TRBJ2-2, with 7 bases identical to TRBD2. CDR1 is MNHNS and CDR2 is SASEGT in the germline V gene. V trimming: 1 base; J trimming: 4 bases; junction bases outside the gene matches: 3. This CDR3 is 15 amino acids long. CDR3 residues: CASSEGTRATGELFF. Partial CDR3 DNA: TGTGCCAGCAGTGAAGGGACTAGAGCCACCGGGGAG.

On this clone itself: The read stops 3 residues short of the end of the CDR3; the missing end is completed from the germline J gene. This chain uses TRBV2 with TRBJ2-1; TRBD2 agrees at 14 bases. The CDR3 sequence is 16 residues long. Looked up from germline, CDR1 is SNHLY and CDR2 is FYNNEI. J was trimmed by 9 bases and V by 2 bases; bases with no gene match: 6. CDR3 protein: CASSENGLAGGLEQFF. The CDR3 bases that were read are TGTGCCAGCAGTGAAAACGGACTAGCGGGAGGCCTTGAG.

To note about this clone: The read finishes 3 residues shy of the CDR3 end, and the germline J gene is used to complete it. V and J are TRBV19 and TRBJ1-2, with D possibly being TRBD1 (5 bases). The CDR3 sequence is 13 residues long. Trimming left V 3 bases short and J 4 bases short, with 9 bases between. The germline V gene has CDR1 LNHDA and CDR2 SQIVND (reference sequence). CDR3 region: CASSISDTYGYTF. The sequenced CDR3 bases are TGTGCCAGTAGTATCTCGGACACCTATGGC.

With respect to this clone: The sequence runs out 3 residues before the end of the CDR3; the remainder is reconstructed from the germline J gene. The V call is TRBV10-3, the J call TRBJ2-1, with TRBD1 as a possible D gene (6 bases). Trimming pared 5 bases from V and 8 bases from J, leaving 10 bases between. This CDR3 spans 12 amino acids. Germline V gene lookup returns CDR1 ENHRY and CDR2 SYGVKD. CDR3 bases read: TGTGCCATCAGTACAGGGAACGATGAG. Translation: CAISTGNDE. The whole CDR3 protein reads CAISTGNDEQFF.

As regards this clone: Coverage ceases 3 residues before the CDR3 finishes, and the germline J gene fills in the end. The chain uses TRBV10-2 and TRBJ2-3; D is undetermined. The CDR3 length is 13 residues. V lost 7 bases, J lost 4 bases, and 12 bases lay in between. CDR1 is WSHSY, CDR2 SAAADI, per germline. The CDR3 spells CASTSSSADTQYF. The part of the CDR3 DNA that was read is TGCGCCAGCACTTCGAGCTCGGCAGATACG.

As concerns this clone: The CDR3 end is not reached by the read, which stops 3 residues before it; the germline J gene fills it in. The V and J genes are TRBV11-2 and TRBJ1-2; 9 nucleotides line up with TRBD1. The CDR3 is 15 amino acids. Germline loops: CDR1 SGHAT, CDR2 FQNNGV. CDR3 protein: CASSLEAGTGNDYTF. CDR3 DNA, as far as it was read: TGTGCCAGCAGCTTAGAAGCCGGGACAGGGAACGAC. Complete variable domain (other parts from reference TRBV11-2 and TRBJ1-2): EAGVAQSPRYKIIEKRQSVAFWCNPISGHATLYWYQQILGQGPKLLIQFQNNGVVDDSQLPKDRFSAERLKGVDSTLKIQPAKLEDSAVYLCASSLEAGTGNDYTFGSGTRLTVV.

As to this clone: The read halts 3 residues ahead of the CDR3 end, with the missing end drawn from the germline J gene. This chain connects TRBV30 to TRBJ1-5, with D hard to call. CDR3 length equals 13 residues. The V and J ends lost 2 bases and 6 bases respectively, with 11 bases between them. The germline gives CDR1 GTSNPN, CDR2 SVGIG (reference sequence). The CDR3: CAWSPSGPQPQHF. The sequenced CDR3 bases are TGTGCCTGGAGTCCCTCCGGTCCTCAGCCC.

A word on this clone: Read coverage stops 3 residues before the CDR3 terminus; the germline J gene supplies the remainder. This rearrangement joins TRBV19 to TRBJ1-2; a possible D gene is TRBD1 (6 bases). Germline assignment: CDR1 LNHDA and CDR2 SQIVND (reference sequence). Trimming shortened V by 3 bases and J by 6 bases, and 8 bases separated the two germline ends. This CDR3 is 12 amino acids long. CDR3 DNA, as far as it was read: TGTGCCAGTAGTATCGGACAGCATGGC. Translated, it gives CASSIGQHG. The CDR3 in full is CASSIGQHGYTF. Combining the CDR3 with reference TRBV19 and TRBJ1-2 gives the whole variable domain DGGITQSPKYLFRKEGQNVTLSCEQNLNHDAMYWYRQDPGQGLRLIYYSQIVNDFQKGDIAEGYSVSREKKESFPLTVTSAQKNPTAFYLCASSIGQHGYTFGSGTRLTVV.

CDR3 sequence reads: CASSLGQGVTGELFF. CDR3 DNA (partial): TGCGCCAGCAGCTTGGGACAGGGGGTCACCGGGGAG. The chain recombines TRBV5-1 with TRBJ2-2; 9 nucleotides line up with TRBD1. The sequenced fragment ends 3 residues before the CDR3 boundary, so the rest is inferred from the germline J gene. Germline V gives CDR1 SGHRS, CDR2 YFSETQ. Losses at the gene ends were 0 bases for V and 4 bases for J; bases not matched to a gene: 1. This CDR3 has 15 residues.

Points on this clone: The read stops 3 residues short of the end of the CDR3; the missing end is completed from the germline J gene. V gene TRBV12-3 or TRBV12-4 combines with J gene TRBJ2-3; a possible D gene is TRBD2 (5 bases). Trimming cost V 6 bases and J 4 bases, with 14 bases left between them. The CDR3 length is 14 residues. CDR3 DNA (partial): TGTGCCAGCAGCACGATGCATAGCGCAGATACG. Its protein is CASSTMHSADT. The full CDR3 sequence reads CASSTMHSADTQYF.

A note on this clone: The CDR3 end lies 3 residues beyond the end of the read and is filled in from the germline J gene. This chain connects TRBV12-3 or TRBV12-4 to TRBJ1-2; no clear D gene. The CDR3 covers 14 residues. V was clipped by 3 bases and J by 4 bases, with 12 bases between them. The CDR3 protein is CASSFGYSRYGYTF. The sequenced CDR3 bases are TGTGCCAGCAGTTTCGGGTATTCTCGCTATGGC.

This chain's CDR3 is CSAEGGGDHGNTEAFF. The CDR3 bases that were read are TGCAGCGCCGAAGGGGGGGGTGATCATGGGAACACTGAA. This rearrangement joins TRBV29-1 to TRBJ1-1, with a possible D match to TRBD1 (6 bases). The read falls 3 residues short of the CDR3 end, and the missing part is taken from the germline J gene. CDR3 length: 16 amino acids. V was shortened by 7 bases and J by 1 base, with 22 bases between the two germline ends. The germline V gene has CDR1 SQVTM and CDR2 ANQGSEA.

With regard to this clone: The read terminates 3 residues before the CDR3 end, so the remaining end is supplied by the germline J gene. The gene calls are TRBV5-6 and TRBJ1-2; 11 bases align to TRBD1. CDR1 is SGHDT and CDR2 is YYEEEE in the germline V gene. This CDR3 spans 14 amino acids. CDR3 bases read: TGTGCCAGCAGCTTGGCCCGGGACAGGGGGAGC. The encoded protein is CASSLARDRGS. In full, the CDR3 is CASSLARDRGSYTF.

A word on this clone: The read stops 3 residues short of the end of the CDR3; the missing end is completed from the germline J gene. This sequence joins TRBV9 and TRBJ2-3, with TRBD2 matching over 7 bases. Germline values: CDR1 SGDLS, CDR2 YYNGEE. The CDR3 extends over 16 amino acids. Trimming removed 0 bases from V and 2 bases from J; junction bases left unmatched: 6. Incomplete CDR3 DNA: TGTGCCAGCAGCGTAGGGGGGGACTATCCCACAGATACG. This encodes CASSVGGDYPTDT. The whole CDR3 protein is CASSVGGDYPTDTQYF.

On this clone itself: Sequencing ends 3 residues short of the CDR3 end; the germline J gene provides the rest. V gene TRBV4-2 combines with J gene TRBJ2-5; D possibly corresponds to TRBD2 (6 bases). Germline CDR1 LGHNA, CDR2 YNFKEQ. The length of the CDR3 is 15 residues. Trimming shortened V by 4 bases and J by 0 bases, and 12 bases separated the two germline ends. This chain's CDR3 is CASSPIGTDQETQYF. The DNA read from the CDR3 is TGTGCCAGCAGCCCCATCGGGACTGACCAAGAGACC.

Concerning this clone: Read sequence stops 3 residues before the CDR3 end, and the germline J gene provides the missing end. This chain uses TRBV5-1 with TRBJ1-4, with 12 nucleotides matching TRBD1. Germline loops: CDR1 SGHRS, CDR2 YFSETQ. The CDR3 runs to 19 residues. V gave up 4 bases and J gave up 3 bases; unmatched junction bases: 13. The sequenced part of the CDR3 DNA is TGCGCCAGCAGCGACTTTATTCCGGGACAGGGGGCGTCTAATGAAAAA. Protein sequence: CASSDFIPGQGASNEK. The CDR3 reads in full as CASSDFIPGQGASNEKLFF.

With regard to this clone: The read finishes 3 residues shy of the CDR3 end, and the germline J gene is used to complete it. J is TRBJ2-3 and V is TRBV5-1, with D possibly TRBD2 on 5 matching bases. This CDR3 has 16 residues. Trimming pared 4 bases from V and 0 bases from J, leaving 15 bases between. Germline CDR1 reads SGHRS; CDR2 reads YFSETQ. This chain's CDR3 is CASSGLAVTSTDTQYF. The part of the CDR3 DNA that was read is TGCGCCAGCAGCGGGCTAGCTGTTACTAGCACAGATACG.

A remark on this clone: Read coverage stops 3 residues before the CDR3 terminus; the germline J gene supplies the remainder. The V call is TRBV2, the J call TRBJ1-1; 7 positions match TRBD1. The germline CDR1 and CDR2 sequences are SNHLY and FYNNEI. V was clipped by 5 bases and J by 4 bases; unmatched bases: 10. This CDR3 is 15 amino acids long. The covered CDR3 bases are TGTGCCAGCAGTCTACGGACAGGCCAGGCCACTGAA. The encoded protein is CASSLRTGQATE. The whole CDR3 region reads CASSLRTGQATEAFF.

Turning to this clone: Sequencing ends 3 residues short of the CDR3 end; the germline J gene provides the rest. The rearrangement links TRBV5-1 to TRBJ2-7; 10 nucleotides match TRBD1. CDR1 and CDR2 from the germline V gene are SGHRS and YFSETQ. The CDR3 is 17 amino acids. Germline trimming cut 4 bases from V and 5 bases from J; bases unmatched to any gene: 15. CDR3 DNA (partial): TGCGCCAGCAGCATAATCCCCCCGGGACAGGGGTCCCACGAG. It yields the protein CASSIIPPGQGSHE. The CDR3 as a whole reads CASSIIPPGQGSHEQYF.

Regarding this clone: The sequence runs out 3 residues before the end of the CDR3; the remainder is reconstructed from the germline J gene. This sequence joins TRBV19 and TRBJ1-2; 10 bases align to TRBD1. CDR3 size: 13 residues. V lost 6 bases to trimming and J lost 5 bases; unmatched junction nucleotides: 3. Germline V gene lookup returns CDR1 LNHDA and CDR2 SQIVND (reference sequence). The part of the CDR3 DNA that was read is TGTGCCAGTAGGGACAGGGGGAGGTATGGC. Encoded protein: CASRDRGRYG. From start to end, the CDR3 is CASRDRGRYGYTF.